The text below deals with one T cell receptor beta chain. The target antigen is unknown. The protocol was immunoSEQ multiplex PCR, while the TCRdb copy is restricted to in-frame clones and leaves out a portion. This table has about 660,000 clones, over 65% appearing once. Splitting of CD4+ cells produced CD45RA+ naive and CD45RA-negative memory subsets. The sample comes from a study of shared clonotypes between healthy human individuals. Study-level background: There were three CD4 naive, three CD4 memory, two CD8 naive and one CD8 memory plates per donor. Findings and caveats of the study: In contrast to clonotypes shared by all four donors, non-shared clonotypes had lower generation probabilities.

Germline assignment: CDR1 MNHNS and CDR2 SASEGT. The CDR3 is 18 amino acids. V was pared by 4 bases and J by 0 bases, with 11 bases of the junction left unmatched. The source material was memory CD4+ T cells sorted from blood. As for subset: CD45RA-negative fraction. This clonotype was obtained from a woman under 40 in good health. J is TRBJ1-5 and V is TRBV6-1; 8 bases fit TRBD1. The CDR3 DNA sequence: TGTGCCAGCAGTGGGGGGACAGGCTCCTCTAATAGCAATCAGCCCCAGCATTTT. This codes for CASSGGTGSSNSNQPQHF.